This passage covers 30 T cell receptor beta chains from one sample sequenced in a study of T cell repertoires in cytomegalovirus infection (dated by TCRdb to about 2019). TCRdb names Illumina HiSeq 1500 as the instrument used. TCRdb handled the public reads itself, with Q25 trimming in fastp and clone calling in MiXCR, and kept productive beta chains. Entries are consolidated by CDR3 protein sequence, retaining the most common genes and DNA. The sample data list about 530,000 distinct CDR3 sequences, and 26% of these were observed just once. Clones ranked in the top ten supply 13% of the sample. The source material was PBMCs. These receptors originate from a human donor in good health (CMV status not recorded). Some clones in this sample may be carry-over from other donors' samples.

The gene calls are TRBV11-2 and TRBJ1-5; D remains ambiguous. V lost 0 bases and J lost 0, with 6 bases in between. CDR1 is SGHAT and CDR2 is FQNNGV in the germline V gene. The CDR3 consists of 15 residues. For the CDR3, the DNA is TGTGCCAGCAGCTTAGATCAGGATAGCAATCAGCCCCAGCATTTT. As protein: CASSLDQDSNQPQHF.

The chain couples TRBV11-2 to TRBJ2-1; maybe TRBD2 (5 bases). CDR1 and CDR2 from the germline V gene are SGHAT and FQNNGV. Trimming pared 7 bases from V and 15 bases from J, leaving 19 bases between. The CDR3 is 12 residues long. The CDR3 sequence: CASNIGLAGLFF. CDR3 bases: TGTGCCAGCAACATAGGGCTAGCCGGTCTGTTCTTC.

This clonotype has ten or more counts. The gene calls are TRBV4-1 and TRBJ2-7; possible D gene TRBD1, 6 bases. The CDR3 loop spans 15 amino acids. V shed 3 bases and J shed 1 base, with 13 bases lying between them. Per germline, CDR1 MGHRA and CDR2 YSYEKL. CDR3 protein: CASSQGRDTSYEQYF. CDR3 in DNA: TGCGCCAGCAGCCAGGGCCGGGACACTTCCTACGAGCAGTACTTC.

This clonotype was counted many times. The chain couples TRBV7-6 to TRBJ1-2; no firm D call. With 1 base removed from V and 4 bases from J, the gap between germline ends came to 10 bases. Germline loops: CDR1 SGHVS, CDR2 FNYEAQ. The CDR3 is made up of 14 amino acids. This CDR3 reads CASSLDPMGYGYTF. CDR3 nucleotide sequence: TGTGCCAGCAGCTTAGACCCTATGGGCTATGGCTACACCTTC.

This clonotype was seen a few times. The V gene is TRBV7-2, the J gene TRBJ2-7; D perhaps matches TRBD2 (6 bases). V was clipped by 5 bases and J by 2 bases, with 13 bases between them. The V gene's germline CDR1 is SGHTA and CDR2 FQGNSA. The CDR3 totals 14 residues. The CDR3: CASSPWDLPYEQYF. The CDR3 DNA follows: TGTGCCAGCAGCCCATGGGACTTGCCCTACGAGCAGTACTTC.

This clonotype showed up just a few times. The J gene is TRBJ1-1, the V gene TRBV5-6, with 8 bases lining up with TRBD1. CDR3 length: 16 amino acids. CDR1 is SGHDT and CDR2 is YYEEEE in the germline V gene. V shed 0 bases and J 0 bases; nucleotides not matched to a gene: 4. CDR3 protein: CASSLGQGTMNTEAFF. The CDR3 DNA reads TGTGCCAGCAGCTTGGGACAGGGGACCATGAACACTGAAGCTTTCTTT.

The chain has TRBV12-3 or TRBV12-4 and TRBJ2-3, with a possible D match to TRBD1 (6 bases). This CDR3 spans 14 amino acids. V gave up 1 base and J gave up 3 bases, with 8 bases separating them. In DNA, the CDR3 is TGTGCCAGCAGTTTAGGGGGGCAAACAGATACGCAGTATTTT. Protein product: CASSLGGQTDTQYF.

The CDR3 DNA sequence: TGTGCCAGCAGTTATATTGGTTTGAATTCACCCCTCCACTTT. This gives the protein CASSYIGLNSPLHF. V and J are TRBV6-5 and TRBJ1-6; D is unclear. This CDR3 contains 14 residues. V was clipped by 3 bases and J by 7 bases, with 10 bases between them. Germline lookup yields CDR1 MNHEY and CDR2 SVGAGI.

This rearrangement joins TRBV7-9 to TRBJ2-7, with a tentative D call TRBD1 (5 bases). Germline CDR1 is SEHNR and CDR2 is FQNEAQ (reference sequence). This CDR3 has 14 residues. The ends were cut back, 2 bases at V and 6 bases at J, with 14 bases in the middle. The CDR3 DNA follows: TGTGCCAGCAGCTTACCTCCAAAGGGGCCCGAGCAGTACTTC. It is translated as CASSLPPKGPEQYF.

This clonotype was counted ten times or more. The rearrangement joins TRBV7-2 to TRBJ2-2; 9 bases match TRBD1. The CDR3 sequence is 15 residues long. Germline CDR1 is SGHTA and CDR2 is FQGNSA. J gave up 2 bases and V 4 bases, and 2 bases lay outside the gene matches. CDR3 sequence: CASSSGQGNTGELFF. The CDR3 DNA is TGTGCCAGCAGCTCGGGACAGGGTAACACCGGGGAGCTGTTTTTT.

J is TRBJ1-1 and V is TRBV20-1; weak D call: TRBD1 (5 bases). Between the trimmed V and J ends, which lost 3 bases and 5 bases, there was a span of 13 bases. Germline lookup yields CDR1 DFQATT and CDR2 SNEGSKA (reference sequence). There are 13 residues in the CDR3. CDR3 in DNA: TGCAGTGCTAGGCCCCAGGGTTGGACTGAAGCTTTCTTT. Translated, it gives CSARPQGWTEAFF.

This clonotype was detected many times. V is TRBV7-2 and J is TRBJ1-4; D not certain. The CDR3 extends over 16 amino acids. The V end was cut by 5 bases, the J end by 4 bases, with 17 bases between. Germline CDR1 and CDR2: SGHTA and FQGNSA. CDR3 nucleotide sequence: TGTGCCAGCAGCCCACCCGCGGCAGGATATAATGAAAAACTGTTTTTT. Translation: CASSPPAAGYNEKLFF.

This clonotype turned up a few times. The chain joins TRBV6-2 or TRBV6-3 to TRBJ2-3, with D maybe TRBD2 (5 bases). CDR1 is MNHEY, CDR2 SVGEGT, per germline. This CDR3 comprises 13 residues. V was clipped by 6 bases and J by 1 base, with 8 bases between them. Here the CDR3 reads CASRQEGTDTQYF. CDR3 sequence (DNA): TGTGCCAGCAGGCAGGAGGGCACAGATACGCAGTATTTT.

J is TRBJ2-7 and V is TRBV7-9; the D gene is possibly TRBD1 (7 bases). CDR3 length: 17 amino acids. V was pared by 1 base and J by 2 bases, with 18 bases between. Germline CDR1 is SEHNR and CDR2 is FQNEAQ (reference sequence). This chain's CDR3 is CASSLGLSFRGAYEQYF. Written as DNA, the CDR3 is TGTGCCAGCAGCTTAGGACTTTCCTTCAGGGGGGCCTACGAGCAGTACTTC.

The rearrangement joins TRBV25-1 to TRBJ2-1; D is unclear. Deletions cut 3 bases from V and 9 bases from J, with 6 bases between. Germline CDR1 is MGHDK and CDR2 is SYGVNS. This CDR3 is 11 amino acids long. CDR3 protein: CASSDFFEQFF. CDR3 DNA sequence: TGTGCCAGCAGTGATTTTTTTGAGCAGTTCTTC.

CDR3 protein: CASSRRVEQANYGYTF. The CDR3 nucleotides are TGTGCCAGCAGCCGTAGGGTTGAACAAGCTAACTATGGCTACACCTTC. The chain couples TRBV11-3 to TRBJ1-2; no clear D. The CDR3 consists of 16 residues. Germline values: CDR1 SGHNT, CDR2 YENEEA. V was clipped by 5 bases and J by 0 bases, with 16 bases between them.

This clonotype was seen many times. The CDR3 here is CASRISGSYTGELFF. CDR3 coding DNA: TGTGCCAGCAGGATTAGCGGGAGTTACACCGGGGAGCTGTTTTTT. This chain connects TRBV7-8 to TRBJ2-2, with 9 positions matching TRBD2. Germline V gives CDR1 SGHVS, CDR2 FQNEAQ. The CDR3 runs 15 residues. V lost 6 bases and J lost 3; bases outside the gene matches: 5.

This sequence joins TRBV19 and TRBJ1-1, with unresolved D. The CDR3 spans 13 residues. Germline V gene sequence: CDR1 LNHDA, CDR2 SQIVND (reference sequence). V lost 7 bases and J lost 0, with 9 bases in between. CDR3 coding DNA: TGTGCCAGTACAGTCGGTGTGAACACTGAAGCTTTCTTT. Its translation is CASTVGVNTEAFF.

In this sample, this clonotype turned up many times. The chain recombines TRBV7-2 with TRBJ1-1, with 8 positions matching TRBD1. Per the germline V gene, CDR1 is SGHTA and CDR2 is FQGNSA. The V and J ends lost 9 bases and 5 bases, in that order; junction bases with no gene match: 8. The length of the CDR3 is 13 residues. The CDR3 loop is CASGQGAGTEAFF. The CDR3 DNA sequence: TGTGCCAGTGGGCAGGGGGCGGGTACTGAAGCTTTCTTT.

The rearrangement joins TRBV12-3 or TRBV12-4 to TRBJ2-3; 11 bases match TRBD1. The CDR3 has 16 residues. The V and J ends lost 4 bases and 5 bases, in that order; junction bases with no gene match: 8. In nucleotides, the CDR3 is TGTGCCAGCAGTTCTCCTGGGACAGGGGGAAAAGATACGCAGTATTTT. This translates into CASSSPGTGGKDTQYF.

This clonotype turned up a few times. The chain is built from TRBV7-3 and TRBJ2-5; 7 bases agree with TRBD2. This CDR3 is 21 amino acids long. V lost 2 bases to trimming and J lost 0 bases; unmatched junction nucleotides: 21. Germline V gene lookup returns CDR1 SGHTA and CDR2 FQGTGA. CDR3 residues: CASSLLVIVGLPLGDQETQYF. The DNA for the CDR3 is TGTGCCAGCAGCTTATTGGTGATTGTGGGACTACCTCTTGGAGACCAAGAGACCCAGTACTTC.

This clonotype was seen repeatedly, ten times or more. The chain employs TRBV11-2 and TRBJ2-5; D gene ambiguous. V dropped 4 bases and J dropped 5 bases, with 20 bases sitting between them. CDR3 length: 16 residues. In germline, CDR1 is SGHAT, CDR2 FQNNGV. The CDR3 here is CASSWSSRPQGETQYF. CDR3 nucleotide sequence: TGTGCCAGCAGCTGGAGTAGCCGACCTCAAGGGGAGACCCAGTACTTC. Together with reference TRBV11-2 and TRBJ2-5, the CDR3 gives the full variable domain: EAGVAQSPRYKIIEKRQSVAFWCNPISGHATLYWYQQILGQGPKLLIQFQNNGVVDDSQLPKDRFSAERLKGVDSTLKIQPAKLEDSAVYLCASSWSSRPQGETQYFGPGTRLLVL.

The V and J genes are TRBV6-2 or TRBV6-3 and TRBJ2-1; D unclear. Looked up from germline, CDR1 is MNHEY and CDR2 is SVGEGT. Between the trimmed V and J ends, which lost 10 bases and 0 bases, there was a span of 22 bases. The CDR3 has 17 residues. The CDR3 here is CANPTGRRHRSYNEQFF. Here the CDR3 DNA reads TGTGCCAACCCTACTGGCCGGAGACACCGCTCCTACAATGAGCAGTTCTTC.

This clonotype was observed many times. The rearrangement joins TRBV7-8 to TRBJ2-7, with D maybe TRBD2 (6 bases). The CDR3 is 15 residues long. The V gene's germline CDR1 is SGHVS and CDR2 FQNEAQ. V was cut by 5 bases and J by 2 bases, with 16 bases left in between. The CDR3 is CASSPWGRSTYEQYF. The CDR3 region has the DNA TGTGCCAGCAGCCCCTGGGGGAGGTCTACCTACGAGCAGTACTTC.

This clonotype occurred once. This rearrangement joins TRBV10-3 to TRBJ1-3, with 7 bases lining up with TRBD1. The CDR3 contains 14 residues. V lost 2 bases, J lost 2 bases, and 0 bases stayed unmatched. Germline CDR1 reads ENHRY; CDR2 reads SYGVKD. The CDR3 nucleotides read TGTGCCATCAGTGAGCAGGGGGCTGGAAACACCATATATTTT. This codes for CAISEQGAGNTIYF.

With respect to this clonotype: One end of the junction varies from germline; a read error may be responsible. CDR3 amino acids: CASSNGTPRFF. Here the CDR3 DNA reads TGTGCCAGCAGTAACGGGACTCCCCGTTTCTTC. V gene TRBV12-3 or TRBV12-4 combines with J gene TRBJ2-5; D perhaps matches TRBD2 (6 bases). This CDR3 has 11 residues.

CDR3 nucleotides: TGTGCCAGCAGTGACCCCCGTGGCGGGAATGAGCAGTTCTTC. As protein: CASSDPRGGNEQFF. The rearrangement uses TRBV25-1 and TRBJ2-1, with D possibly being TRBD2 (5 bases). CDR1 is MGHDK, CDR2 SYGVNS, per germline. V lost 3 bases and J lost 7, with 13 bases in between. The CDR3 extends over 14 amino acids.

This clonotype came up many times. This rearrangement joins TRBV20-1 to TRBJ2-3; D unresolved. This CDR3 is 16 amino acids long. Germline-derived CDR1 and CDR2 are DFQATT and SNEGSKA (reference sequence). V was trimmed by 0 bases and J by 0 bases, leaving 13 bases between them. CDR3 DNA: TGCAGTGCTAGAGACCCAATGGCGCTTAGCACAGATACGCAGTATTTT. Residues: CSARDPMALSTDTQYF.

This clonotype has just a few counts. The V gene is TRBV6-5, the J gene TRBJ1-2; possibly TRBD1 for D (6 bases). The CDR3 runs to 15 residues. CDR1 and CDR2 from the germline V gene are MNHEY and SVGAGI. V dropped 0 bases and J dropped 5 bases, with 13 bases sitting between them. The CDR3 region has the DNA TGTGCCAGCAGTTACTCCGGACAGCGTGGATATGGCTACACCTTC. Protein sequence: CASSYSGQRGYGYTF.

The chain uses TRBV19 and TRBJ1-5, with TRBD1 matching 7 bases. The germline gives CDR1 LNHDA, CDR2 SQIVND (reference sequence). This CDR3 region has 16 residues. V was pared by 8 bases and J by 4 bases, with 14 bases of the junction left unmatched. Here the CDR3 DNA reads TGTGCCAGTCGGGACAGCAGGAAGGGAGAAAATCAGCCCCAGCATTTT. Its translation is CASRDSRKGENQPQHF. Full variable domain (outside the CDR3, taken from reference TRBV19 and TRBJ1-5): DGGITQSPKYLFRKEGQNVTLSCEQNLNHDAMYWYRQDPGQGLRLIYYSQIVNDFQKGDIAEGYSVSREKKESFPLTVTSAQKNPTAFYLCASRDSRKGENQPQHFGDGTRLSIL.